This T cell receptor (beta chain) was identified during a study of shared clonotypes between healthy human individuals. Remarks on this clone: Antigen: not known.

Repertoires were generated with immunoSEQ multiplex PCR, while TCRdb's copy carries only in-frame clones and drops some. The sample lists around 2.5 million clones, 80% to 95% seen once, with around 0.37% in the top ten. Overall study findings and caveats: Investigators collected only blood, and repertoires in tissues likely differ.

The study separated CD4+ cells into CD45RA+ naive and CD45RA-negative memory subsets. This CDR3 spans 14 amino acids. The germline V and J ends were trimmed by 0 bases and 5 bases, with 9 bases remaining between them. CDR1 and CDR2 (germline): SGHRS, YFSETQ. The chain employs TRBV5-1 and TRBJ2-1; D gene unclear. The sample comprised naive CD4+ T cells from PBMCs. Subset here: CD45RA+ positively selected. This TCR derives from a man aged 18-30 years in good health. Some clones in this sample may be carry-over from other donors' samples. The CDR3 nucleotides are TGCGCCAGCAGCTTGGTTTCCACCAACAATGAGCAGTTCTTC. It encodes CASSLVSTNNEQFF.